This T cell receptor beta chain emerged from a study of T cells in Graves' hyperthyroidism and ophthalmopathy. The study based diagnoses on clinical symptoms, serum thyroxine and TRAb, thyroid ultrasound and orbital computed tomography. TCR beta CDR3 regions were amplified from RNA transcripts. First-round RT-PCR targeting the TCR CDR3 was performed with the HTBI primer set. MiXCR, run by TCRdb on the multiplex PCR reads, gives a single entry per CDR3 protein. The sample comprises hundreds of thousands of distinct CDR3 sequences, roughly 16% of which are singletons, and approximately 3.5% rests with the top ten. For this clonotype: Its antigen remains unidentified.

The length of the CDR3 is 15 residues. V shed 1 base and J 4 bases; nucleotides not matched to a gene: 5. CDR1 and CDR2 (germline): MGHRA, YSYEKL. Study-level points and caveats: Within blood appeared most thyroid clonotypes that had expanded above 0.001.

The TCR sequence derives from a woman aged 40 to 55 with Graves' ophthalmopathy. This chain joins TRBV4-1 and TRBJ2-3; 7 positions agree with TRBD2. Sequencing was performed on blood. The CDR3 DNA is TGCGCCAGCAGCCAAGGGCTAGCGGTCTCAGATACGCAGTATTTT. This encodes CASSQGLAVSDTQYF.